The 13 T cell receptor beta chains listed next were all sequenced from one sample in a study of technical replicates of blood from four donors. Sequencing used immunoSEQ multiplex PCR; TCRdb keeps in-frame clones, though not all of them. The sample contains 85,000 to 100,000 clones, around 95% of which appear only once. Material: T cells isolated from PBMCs. These receptor sequences come from a human donor in good health.

The chain recombines TRBV21-1 with TRBJ1-5; the table calls TRBD1, which could not be checked here. TRBV21-1 is a recognized pseudogene. The CDR3 runs to 16 residues. CDR3 DNA: TGTGCCAGCAGCACCCCGGACAGGGGGCAATATCAGCCCCAGCATTTT. It encodes CASSTPDRGQYQPQHF.

The gene calls are TRBV5-4 and TRBJ1-2; the match to TRBD1 covers 10 bases. The length of the CDR3 is 15 residues. Looked up from germline, CDR1 is SGHNT and CDR2 is YYREEE (reference sequence). Trimming cost V 0 bases and J 7 bases; bases outside gene matches: 6. Here the CDR3 reads CASSLADRGQFGYTF. In DNA form, the CDR3 reads TGTGCCAGCAGCTTGGCTGACAGGGGGCAGTTTGGCTACACCTTC.

The chain employs TRBV2 and TRBJ1-1, with D perhaps TRBD1 (5 bases). Trimming stripped 7 bases from V and 6 bases from J, with 15 bases between. Germline CDR1 is SNHLY and CDR2 is FYNNEI. The CDR3 consists of 13 residues. DNA of the CDR3: TGTGCCAGCATTTTAGGGGAATCCGCTGAAGCTTTCTTT. Translating it yields CASILGESAEAFF.

The table lists this clone with many counts. The V gene is TRBV10-1, the J gene TRBJ1-1, with D unresolved. V lost 2 bases and J lost 4, with 8 bases in between. In germline, CDR1 is WNHNN, CDR2 SYGVQD (reference sequence). This CDR3 contains 13 residues. The CDR3 spells CASSERGGTEAFF. The CDR3 nucleotides read TGCGCCAGCAGTGAGAGAGGTGGCACTGAAGCTTTCTTT.

The V gene is TRBV18, the J gene TRBJ1-5; no clear D. V lost 3 bases and J 3 bases, leaving 12 bases between the germline ends. CDR3 length: 15 amino acids. The germline V gene has CDR1 KGHSH and CDR2 LQKENI. CDR3 region: CASSPRGLLNQPQHF. CDR3 nucleotides: TGTGCCAGCTCACCCCGAGGGCTACTCAATCAGCCCCAGCATTTT.

The rearrangement uses TRBV19 and TRBJ2-1, with TRBD2 identical over 10 bases. Germline trimming cut 4 bases from V and 8 bases from J; bases unmatched to any gene: 5. This CDR3 region has 14 residues. Germline lookup yields CDR1 LNHDA and CDR2 SQIVND (reference sequence). CDR3 sequence reads: CASSTSGRAYEQFF. CDR3 bases: TGTGCCAGTAGTACCAGCGGGAGGGCTTATGAGCAGTTCTTC.

The rearrangement uses TRBV7-2 and TRBJ2-3, with 9 bases aligning to TRBD2. V was pared by 7 bases and J by 4 bases, with 6 bases of the junction left unmatched. The CDR3 spans 14 residues. Per the germline V gene, CDR1 is SGHTA and CDR2 is FQGNSA. The CDR3 coding sequence is TGTGCCAGCAACCCGGGACTAGCCCCAGATACGCAGTATTTT. Translating gives CASNPGLAPDTQYF.

This chain connects TRBV23-1 to TRBJ2-7, with D possibly matching TRBD2 (7 bases). TRBV23-1 is sorted into the ORF group, with uncertain function. Trimming removed 8 bases at V and 3 bases at J, with 23 bases between. This CDR3 contains 16 residues. For the CDR3, the DNA is TGCGCCAGCCGCCCCGGACGGGGGGACATCCACTACGAGCAGTACTTC. Protein sequence: CASRPGRGDIHYEQYF.

The rearrangement joins TRBV30 to TRBJ1-4; D is unclear. The CDR3 is 13 amino acids. Between the trimmed V and J ends, which lost 2 bases and 3 bases, there was a span of 7 bases. The germline CDR1 and CDR2 sequences are GTSNPN and SVGIG (reference sequence). This CDR3 reads CAWSFGPNEKLFF. Written as DNA, the CDR3 is TGTGCCTGGAGTTTTGGGCCTAATGAAAAACTGTTTTTT.

The V and J genes are TRBV5-7 and TRBJ2-1, with 12 bases aligning to TRBD2. TRBV5-7 is an ORF; its function is uncertain. CDR3 length: 18 amino acids. V was clipped by 2 bases and J by 8 bases; unmatched bases: 14. In DNA form, the CDR3 reads TGTGCCAGCAGCTTTAGTGTCCTAGCGGGGGGGCCGAACGATGAGCAGTTCTTC. As protein: CASSFSVLAGGPNDEQFF.

The chain links TRBV19 to TRBJ1-2; a possible D gene is TRBD1 (5 bases). V was trimmed by 5 bases and J by 4 bases, leaving 11 bases between them. From germline, CDR1 is LNHDA and CDR2 SQIVND (reference sequence). The CDR3 spans 13 residues. The CDR3 region has the DNA TGTGCCAGTAGTCCGACAGCTTTCTATGGCTACACCTTC. Its translation is CASSPTAFYGYTF.

The chain has TRBV30 and TRBJ1-4; 10 bases agree with TRBD1. The trim removed 6 bases at V and 5 bases at J, leaving 3 bases unmatched. The germline V gene has CDR1 GTSNPN and CDR2 SVGIG (reference sequence). This CDR3 contains 13 residues. This CDR3 reads CACRQGANEKLFF. CDR3 sequence (DNA): TGTGCCTGTAGACAGGGGGCGAATGAAAAACTGTTTTTT.

In its sample, this clone was seen once. The chain is built from TRBV13 and TRBJ2-4; TRBD1 aligns across 10 bases. With V trimmed by 2 bases and J by 0 bases, 10 bases remained unmatched. Germline CDR1 reads PRHDT; CDR2 reads FYEKMQ (reference sequence). The CDR3 runs to 19 residues. For the CDR3, the DNA is TGTGCCAGCAGCTTATTTAGGCGGGACAGGGGCCTAGCCAAAAACATTCAGTACTTC. It encodes CASSLFRRDRGLAKNIQYF.